This TCR beta chain is from a study of early T cells in non-severe SARS-CoV-2 infection. Overall study context: Sequencing used unsorted whole-blood bulk RNA, so chains lack pairing.

Attachment of unique molecular identifiers to individual cDNA molecules was performed. One entry per CDR3 protein, called by TCRdb with MiXCR from the 5' RACE reads. The sample holds about 67,000 distinct CDR3 sequences; 11% are singletons and the top ten take around 4%. Study-wide results and limits: Reliance on VDJdb matching favored anti-spike CD8 responses; private and CD4 specificities were missed.

About this clonotype itself: Its antigen is unidentified.

The CDR3 extends over 14 amino acids. V lost 1 base and J lost 0, with 9 bases in between. From germline, CDR1 is SQVTM and CDR2 ANQGSEA. Sequenced: whole blood. The chain has TRBV29-1 and TRBJ1-2; unclear D gene. The clonotype was recovered from an adult who was a healthcare worker with PCR-confirmed SARS-CoV-2 infection or an uninfected control (not recorded which). CDR3 nucleotides: TGCAGCGTTGAAGCTGCGAGTACTAACTATGGCTACACCTTC. Protein product: CSVEAASTNYGYTF.